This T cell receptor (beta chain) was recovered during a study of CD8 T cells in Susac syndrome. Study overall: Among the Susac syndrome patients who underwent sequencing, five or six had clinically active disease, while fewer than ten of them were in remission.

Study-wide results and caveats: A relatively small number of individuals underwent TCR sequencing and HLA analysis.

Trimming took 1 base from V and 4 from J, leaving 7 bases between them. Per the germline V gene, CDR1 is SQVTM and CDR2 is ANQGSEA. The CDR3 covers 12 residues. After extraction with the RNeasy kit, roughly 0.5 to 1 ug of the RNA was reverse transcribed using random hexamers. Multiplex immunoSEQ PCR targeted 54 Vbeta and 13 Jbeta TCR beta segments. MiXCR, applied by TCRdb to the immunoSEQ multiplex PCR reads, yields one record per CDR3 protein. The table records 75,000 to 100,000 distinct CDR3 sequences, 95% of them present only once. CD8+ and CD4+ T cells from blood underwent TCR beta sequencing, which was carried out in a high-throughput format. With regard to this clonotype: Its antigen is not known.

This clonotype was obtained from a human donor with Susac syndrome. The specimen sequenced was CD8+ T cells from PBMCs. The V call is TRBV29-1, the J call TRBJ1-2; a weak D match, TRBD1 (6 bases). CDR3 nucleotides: TGCAGCGTTGAAGGGACAGCCTATGGCTACACCTTC. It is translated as CSVEGTAYGYTF.